This TCR beta chain was retrieved from a study of cytomegalovirus exposure and HLA in healthy donors. Study details: The study placed 80% to 90% of its 398 genotyped donors in the Caucasian-associated ancestry cluster. Study-wide points: A link between a missense DCLRE1C variant and TCR beta V- and J-gene trimming emerged from a later analysis. Association of 16,951 TCR beta sequences with HLA alleles was found at 0.05 false discovery rate in a later analysis.

PCR primers comprised 60 Vbeta and 13 Jbeta primers. The table came from immunoSEQ multiplex PCR; TCRdb's copy has only in-frame clones and leaves some out. The sample includes about 91,000 clones, 70% to 90% seen only once; the top ten take around 2.5%. This clone has a handful of counts. Its matching antigen is unknown. V lost 5 bases and J lost 6, with 16 bases in between. The CDR3 totals 15 residues. Germline V CDR1 and CDR2: SEHNR, FQNEAQ (reference sequence). Healthy donors of bone marrow made up the group. The clonotype comes from a man aged 18 to 29 in good health and CMV-seronegative. Sequencing was done on a sample of PBMCs. This rearrangement joins TRBV7-9 to TRBJ2-2; D is perhaps TRBD1 (5 bases). This CDR3 is CASSPRGRESGELFF. CDR3 bases: TGTGCCAGCAGCCCCCGCGGCAGGGAATCCGGGGAGCTGTTTTTT. The full variable domain, with the rest looked up from reference TRBV7-9 and TRBJ2-2, is DTGVSQNPRHKITKRGQNVTFRCDPISEHNRLYWYRQTLGQGPEFLTYFQNEAQLEKSRLLSDRFSAERPKGSFSTLEIQRTEQGDSAMYLCASSPRGRESGELFFGEGSRLTVL.